These 30 T cell receptor beta chains originate from one sample sequenced in a study of cytomegalovirus exposure and HLA in healthy donors. PCR used 60 Vbeta primers and 13 Jbeta primers. This table comes from immunoSEQ multiplex PCR, and its TCRdb copy is limited to in-frame clones, with some not included. The sample records over 85,000 clones, 67% being singletons. What was sequenced was PBMCs. Every receptor here comes from a man aged 30 to 39 in good health and CMV-seronegative.

As DNA, the CDR3 is TGTGCCAGCAGTGCCCAAACGGGCTATGGCTACACCTTC. Amino acid sequence: CASSAQTGYGYTF. The gene calls are TRBV25-1 and TRBJ1-2; D gene uncertain. Germline V gene lookup returns CDR1 MGHDK and CDR2 SYGVNS. The CDR3 runs to 13 residues. Trimming removed 4 bases from V and 4 bases from J, with 10 bases in between.

The rearrangement uses TRBV9 and TRBJ2-2, with 9 bases matching TRBD1. Germline V gene data show CDR1 as SGDLS and CDR2 as YYNGEE. Trimming removed 3 bases from V and 6 bases from J; junction bases left unmatched: 6. CDR3 length: 15 residues. CDR3 nucleotide sequence: TGTGCCAGCAGCGACAAACAGGGGGCGGCCGGGGAGCTGTTTTTT. This gives the protein CASSDKQGAAGELFF.

CDR3 sequence reads: CASSPRGLVYNEQFF. The CDR3 DNA reads as TGTGCCAGCAGTCCGAGGGGGCTCGTCTACAATGAGCAGTTCTTC. The V and J genes are TRBV6-5 and TRBJ2-1; TRBD1 matches at 7 bases. Germline-derived CDR1 and CDR2 are MNHEY and SVGAGI. V lost 5 bases to trimming and J lost 3 bases; unmatched junction nucleotides: 7. This CDR3 has 15 amino acids.

DNA of the CDR3: TGTGCCAGCAGCTTACGGGGGGAGTTAGGATACGAGCAGTACTTC. Translated, it gives CASSLRGELGYEQYF. The chain has TRBV7-7 and TRBJ2-7, with 7 bases fitting TRBD2. The CDR3 totals 15 residues. CDR1 and CDR2 from the germline V gene are SSHAT and FNYEAQ (reference sequence). Germline trimming cut 2 bases from V and 4 bases from J; bases unmatched to any gene: 8.

V and J are TRBV7-9 and TRBJ1-1; the D gene is possibly TRBD1 (6 bases). Trimming removed 3 bases from V and 4 bases from J, with 15 bases in between. Per the germline V gene, CDR1 is SEHNR and CDR2 is FQNEAQ (reference sequence). The CDR3 sequence is 15 residues long. Here the CDR3 DNA reads TGTGCCAGCAGCTTGGCGGCAGGGGCGGGCACTGAAGCTTTCTTT. Its translation: CASSLAAGAGTEAFF.

This clone was seen a handful of times. The rearrangement joins TRBV25-1 to TRBJ1-5; D might be TRBD1 (5 bases). Germline CDR1 MGHDK, CDR2 SYGVNS. The V gene lost 6 bases and the J gene lost 0 bases, with 15 bases spanning the gap. The CDR3 totals 16 residues. The CDR3 coding sequence is TGTGCCAGCAGCGAAGAGGAGGGGTATAGCAATCAGCCCCAGCATTTT. Translated: CASSEEEGYSNQPQHF.

The gene calls are TRBV5-1 and TRBJ2-5; 7 bases align to TRBD1. Germline V gene data show CDR1 as SGHRS and CDR2 as YFSETQ. The CDR3 is 14 amino acids. V trimming: 4 bases; J trimming: 1 base; junction bases outside the gene matches: 4. The CDR3 loop is CASSGRQGQETQYF. The CDR3 DNA is TGCGCCAGCAGCGGAAGACAGGGCCAAGAGACCCAGTACTTC.

V usage is TRBV13 and J usage is TRBJ2-3; TRBD1 matches 9 bases. CDR1 and CDR2 (germline): PRHDT, FYEKMQ (reference sequence). V was pared by 5 bases and J by 2 bases, with 5 bases of the junction left unmatched. This CDR3 is built from 15 residues. CDR3 amino acids: CASSPRDRVTDTQYF. The CDR3 region has the DNA TGTGCCAGCAGCCCCAGGGACAGGGTCACAGATACGCAGTATTTT.

The rearrangement uses TRBV5-6 and TRBJ2-1; D unclear. The V end lost 4 bases, the J end lost 0 bases, and 11 bases lay between the germline ends. Looked up from germline, CDR1 is SGHDT and CDR2 is YYEEEE. The CDR3 covers 15 residues. The CDR3: CASSTLRSSYNEQFF. The CDR3 region has the DNA TGTGCCAGCAGCACCCTAAGAAGCTCCTACAATGAGCAGTTCTTC.

The V call is TRBV7-2, the J call TRBJ2-7; D may be TRBD1 (5 bases). With 3 bases removed from V and 2 bases from J, the gap between germline ends came to 11 bases. From germline, CDR1 is SGHTA and CDR2 FQGNSA. The CDR3 is made up of 14 amino acids. The CDR3 region has the DNA TGTGCCAGCAGCTTTCGAAGGGGAACCTACGAGCAGTACTTC. Its protein product is CASSFRRGTYEQYF.

The chain links TRBV29-1 to TRBJ1-4; no definite D call. The CDR3 covers 12 residues. The V and J ends lost 5 bases and 8 bases respectively, with 12 bases between them. The germline gives CDR1 SQVTM, CDR2 ANQGSEA. The CDR3 nucleotides read TGCAGCGTTTCGGAGGTCTCCGAAAAACTGTTTTTT. Translating gives CSVSEVSEKLFF.

The rearrangement links TRBV21-1 to TRBJ2-1; the table's D call of TRBD2 was not tested on the DNA. TRBV21-1 is a pseudogene. This CDR3 contains 15 residues. The chain's CDR3 is CASSPLAGGFDEQFF. CDR3 coding DNA: TGTGCCAGCAGCCCTCTAGCGGGAGGGTTTGATGAGCAGTTCTTC.

V and J are TRBV7-8 and TRBJ2-7; 8 nucleotides match TRBD1. The CDR3 runs 17 residues. V gave up 4 bases and J gave up 5 bases; unmatched junction bases: 16. Per germline, CDR1 SGHVS and CDR2 FQNEAQ. This chain's CDR3 is CASSSNPDRVVVDEQYF. Here the CDR3 DNA reads TGTGCCAGCAGCTCGAACCCGGACAGGGTAGTAGTGGACGAGCAGTACTTC.

The genes are TRBV6-1 and TRBJ2-3; TRBD2 aligns across 12 bases. CDR3 length: 15 amino acids. The V gene's germline CDR1 is MNHNS and CDR2 SASEGT. The J segment lost 5 bases and the V segment lost 2 bases, leaving 2 bases of the junction unmatched. CDR3 nucleotides: TGTGCCAGCAGTGAACTAGCGGGGGGGCAAGATACGCAGTATTTT. Its translation is CASSELAGGQDTQYF.

The chain employs TRBV30 and TRBJ2-6; D may be TRBD1 (6 bases). Germline V gene sequence: CDR1 GTSNPN, CDR2 SVGIG (reference sequence). This CDR3 spans 16 amino acids. V lost 8 bases to trimming and J lost 0 bases, with 17 bases between them. The chain's CDR3 is CAGNKGEHSGANVLTF. CDR3 DNA sequence: TGTGCCGGCAACAAGGGGGAACACTCTGGGGCCAACGTCCTGACTTTC.

The chain uses TRBV7-9 and TRBJ2-3; 7 positions match TRBD1. J lost 5 bases, V lost 1 base, and 9 bases had no gene match. CDR1 is SEHNR, CDR2 FQNEAQ, per germline (reference sequence). CDR3 size: 16 residues. The CDR3 region has the DNA TGTGCCAGCAGCTTAGGACAGGGTAGGCCCCTAGATACGCAGTATTTT. Its translation: CASSLGQGRPLDTQYF.

Here the CDR3 reads CAWRAGGNEQYF. In DNA form, the CDR3 reads TGTGCCTGGAGAGCGGGGGGAAACGAGCAGTACTTC. This chain joins TRBV30 and TRBJ2-7; 9 bases fit TRBD2. CDR1 GTSNPN and CDR2 SVGIG come from the germline V gene (reference sequence). This CDR3 has 12 residues. Trimming cost V 3 bases and J 5 bases; bases outside gene matches: 2.

The gene calls are TRBV2 and TRBJ2-7; D possibly corresponds to TRBD1 (5 bases). Per the germline V gene, CDR1 is SNHLY and CDR2 is FYNNEI. V dropped 4 bases and J dropped 2 bases, with 9 bases sitting between them. This CDR3 is built from 13 residues. The CDR3: CASSVQGPYEQYF. The CDR3 DNA sequence: TGTGCCAGCAGTGTTCAGGGTCCCTACGAGCAGTACTTC. Filled out from reference TRBV2 and TRBJ2-7, the complete variable domain reads EPEVTQTPSHQVTQMGQEVILRCVPISNHLYFYWYRQILGQKVEFLVSFYNNEISEKSEIFDDQFSVERPDGSNFTLKIRSTKLEDSAMYFCASSVQGPYEQYFGPGTRLTVT.

This chain joins TRBV6-5 and TRBJ2-1; TRBD2 is a possible D gene (6 bases). V dropped 5 bases and J dropped 7 bases, with 15 bases sitting between them. This CDR3 has 14 amino acids. CDR1 is MNHEY and CDR2 is SVGAGI in the germline V gene. The CDR3 here is CASSQTRGGNEQFF. CDR3 nucleotide sequence: TGTGCCAGCAGTCAGACTAGGGGTGGGAATGAGCAGTTCTTC.

The chain uses TRBV28 and TRBJ1-4; maybe TRBD1 (6 bases). The CDR3 is made up of 15 amino acids. The germline CDR1 and CDR2 sequences are MDHEN and SYDVKM. V was cut by 5 bases and J by 6 bases, with 16 bases left in between. The CDR3 sequence is CASSGESGVDEKLFF. In DNA, the CDR3 is TGTGCCAGCAGTGGGGAATCAGGGGTAGATGAAAAACTGTTTTTT.

V and J are TRBV27 and TRBJ2-7; D is perhaps TRBD1 (5 bases). The CDR3 totals 13 residues. Between the trimmed V and J ends, which lost 3 bases and 4 bases, there was a span of 10 bases. The germline V gene has CDR1 MNHEY and CDR2 SMNVEV (reference sequence). The CDR3 is CASSLGRAYEQYF. CDR3 nucleotide sequence: TGTGCCAGCAGTTTGGGCAGGGCATACGAGCAGTACTTC.

The V call is TRBV4-1, the J call TRBJ2-1, with TRBD2 matching 7 bases. CDR1 and CDR2 from the germline V gene are MGHRA and YSYEKL. V shed 6 bases, J shed 0 bases, and the junction held 14 bases outside the gene matches. The CDR3 sequence is 18 residues long. CDR3: CASRHDGSGAGSYNEQFF. DNA for the CDR3: TGCGCCAGCAGACACGATGGAAGCGGGGCCGGCTCCTACAATGAGCAGTTCTTC.

This clone was observed once. This chain joins TRBV4-1 and TRBJ1-2, with a tentative D call TRBD1 (5 bases). Trimming removed 1 base from V and 4 bases from J, with 7 bases in between. CDR1 MGHRA and CDR2 YSYEKL come from the germline V gene. This CDR3 region has 13 residues. The CDR3: CASSQGQPYGYTF. Here the CDR3 DNA reads TGCGCCAGCAGCCAAGGACAGCCCTATGGCTACACCTTC.

As DNA, the CDR3 is TGTGCCAGCAGCCAAGCCCAACTAGCTTACGAGCAGTACTTC. Encoded protein: CASSQAQLAYEQYF. The V gene is TRBV5-6, the J gene TRBJ2-7; D is possibly TRBD2 (6 bases). There are 14 residues in the CDR3. Germline CDR1 reads SGHDT; CDR2 reads YYEEEE. V gave up 4 bases and J gave up 4 bases, with 15 bases separating them.

The V gene is TRBV11-2, the J gene TRBJ1-3; no reliable D call. This CDR3 spans 15 amino acids. Germline V CDR1 and CDR2: SGHAT, FQNNGV. Trimming took off 0 bases at V and 0 bases at J, with 6 bases between the two ends. In DNA form, the CDR3 reads TGTGCCAGCAGCTTAGATGGGAGCTCTGGAAACACCATATATTTT. Its translation: CASSLDGSSGNTIYF. Combining the CDR3 with reference TRBV11-2 and TRBJ1-3 gives the whole variable domain EAGVAQSPRYKIIEKRQSVAFWCNPISGHATLYWYQQILGQGPKLLIQFQNNGVVDDSQLPKDRFSAERLKGVDSTLKIQPAKLEDSAVYLCASSLDGSSGNTIYFGEGSWLTVV.

This chain connects TRBV5-4 to TRBJ2-1, with 7 bases fitting TRBD2. J gave up 5 bases and V 4 bases, and 9 bases lay outside the gene matches. This CDR3 has 15 residues. Germline CDR1 is SGHNT and CDR2 is YYREEE (reference sequence). In nucleotides, the CDR3 is TGTGCCAGCAGCCCGACGGGGAGGGCCGACAATGAGCAGTTCTTC. This sequence encodes CASSPTGRADNEQFF.

The genes are TRBV7-7 and TRBJ2-3; 7 bases align to TRBD1. The CDR3 length is 13 residues. Germline V gene sequence: CDR1 SSHAT, CDR2 FNYEAQ (reference sequence). Trimming at V came to 4 bases and at J to 3 bases, leaving 1 base not matched to a gene. Written as DNA, the CDR3 is TGTGCCAGCAGCTCGACAGGGACAGATACGCAGTATTTT. This gives the protein CASSSTGTDTQYF.

V gene TRBV28 combines with J gene TRBJ2-5, with D perhaps TRBD1 (6 bases). CDR1 is MDHEN, CDR2 SYDVKM, per germline. The CDR3 is 19 amino acids. Trimming left V 3 bases short and J 2 bases short, with 25 bases between. CDR3 nucleotide sequence: TGTGCCAGCAGTTTTACCATTCCAGGGGTGGTAAAGACACAAGAGACCCAGTACTTC. Protein: CASSFTIPGVVKTQETQYF.

V is TRBV4-1 and J is TRBJ2-1; 8 bases map to TRBD2. V lost 6 bases to trimming and J lost 3 bases; unmatched junction nucleotides: 4. CDR3 size: 14 residues. Germline CDR1 is MGHRA and CDR2 is YSYEKL. The CDR3 bases are TGCGCCAGCAGTCTAGCGGGCGACTACAATGAGCAGTTCTTC. Residues: CASSLAGDYNEQFF.

This chain joins TRBV5-1 and TRBJ2-2; the match to TRBD2 covers 10 bases. Germline-derived CDR1 and CDR2 are SGHRS and YFSETQ. V gave up 2 bases and J gave up 2 bases; unmatched junction bases: 3. This CDR3 is built from 16 residues. CDR3 bases: TGCGCCAGCAGCTTCCTAGCGGGGGCAAACACCGGGGAGCTGTTTTTT. It translates to CASSFLAGANTGELFF. Combining the CDR3 with reference TRBV5-1 and TRBJ2-2 gives the whole variable domain KAGVTQTPRYLIKTRGQQVTLSCSPISGHRSVSWYQQTPGQGLQFLFEYFSETQRNKGNFPGRFSGRQFSNSRSEMNVSTLELGDSALYLCASSFLAGANTGELFFGEGSRLTVL.